The 10 T cell receptor beta chains below were found in one sample sequenced in a study of T cells after posttransplantation cyclophosphamide. TCRdb's table, derived via immunoSEQ multiplex PCR, lists solely in-frame clones and lacks some. The data hold roughly 7,400 clones, with around 90% observed a single time. The source material was CD4+ T cells sorted from blood. Receptors were obtained from a woman in her forties or fifties in good health and a related stem cell transplant donor.

This chain joins TRBV2 and TRBJ1-2, with TRBD1 matching 7 bases. Germline CDR1 SNHLY, CDR2 FYNNEI. The CDR3 is made up of 15 amino acids. V lost 4 bases and J lost 3; bases outside the gene matches: 8. The chain's CDR3 is CASSATQGNYYGYTF. CDR3 nucleotide sequence: TGTGCCAGCAGTGCAACACAGGGGAACTACTATGGCTACACCTTC.

The rearrangement links TRBV5-4 to TRBJ1-5; no firm D call. This CDR3 contains 14 residues. CDR1 is SGHNT and CDR2 is YYREEE in the germline V gene (reference sequence). Trimming took 0 bases from V and 2 from J, leaving 6 bases between them. CDR3 region: CASSLGGGNQPQHF. CDR3 nucleotide sequence: TGTGCCAGCAGCTTGGGAGGAGGCAATCAGCCCCAGCATTTT.

This chain connects TRBV9 to TRBJ2-7, with D possibly matching TRBD1 (5 bases). This CDR3 region has 14 residues. Germline loops: CDR1 SGDLS, CDR2 YYNGEE. V was pared by 0 bases and J by 3 bases, with 10 bases between. DNA of the CDR3: TGTGCCAGCAGCGTAGTAGGGGAAGACTACGAGCAGTACTTC. Translating gives CASSVVGEDYEQYF. The whole variable domain, remainder taken from reference TRBV9 and TRBJ2-7, is DSGVTQTPKHLITATGQRVTLRCSPRSGDLSVYWYQQSLDQGLQFLIQYYNGEERAKGNILERFSAQQFPDLHSELNLSSLELGDSALYFCASSVVGEDYEQYFGPGTRLTVT.

The genes are TRBV6-6 and TRBJ1-3; 7 bases line up with TRBD1. V gave up 8 bases and J gave up 0 bases; unmatched junction bases: 7. This CDR3 is built from 15 residues. Germline values: CDR1 MNHNY, CDR2 SVGAGI (reference sequence). The chain's CDR3 is CASCRDSFSGNTIYF. CDR3 DNA sequence: TGTGCCAGCTGTAGGGACAGTTTCTCTGGAAACACCATATATTTT.

This chain joins TRBV7-8 and TRBJ1-1; 9 nucleotides agree with TRBD1. The CDR3 covers 15 residues. Germline V gene sequence: CDR1 SGHVS, CDR2 FQNEAQ. Trimming removed 1 base from V and 4 bases from J; junction bases left unmatched: 4. This CDR3 reads CASSLVDRGFTEAFF. In DNA, the CDR3 is TGTGCCAGCAGCTTAGTAGACAGGGGGTTCACTGAAGCTTTCTTT.

This chain joins TRBV11-2 and TRBJ2-1; 7 nucleotides align to TRBD1. CDR1 and CDR2 from the germline V gene are SGHAT and FQNNGV. This CDR3 comprises 15 residues. The junction had 9 bases not matched to a gene; V was cut back by 2 bases and J by 8 bases. The DNA of the CDR3 is TGTGCCAGCAGCTTACACACAGGGGCCCGGGATGAGCAGTTCTTC. Protein product: CASSLHTGARDEQFF.

This rearrangement joins TRBV6-6 to TRBJ1-3, with 7 bases fitting TRBD1. Germline V gene sequence: CDR1 MNHNY, CDR2 SVGAGI (reference sequence). The CDR3 is made up of 16 amino acids. Trimming took 5 bases from V and 0 from J; bases not matched to a gene: 7. Written as DNA, the CDR3 is TGTGCCAGCAGTCGGGGACAGCCACTCTCTGGAAACACCATATATTTT. It specifies CASSRGQPLSGNTIYF.

This clone has a single count. V gene TRBV6-4 combines with J gene TRBJ2-1; no clear D. The germline V gene has CDR1 MRHNA and CDR2 SNTAGT. This CDR3 contains 14 residues. Trimming cost V 4 bases and J 8 bases, with 15 bases left between them. In DNA form, the CDR3 reads TGTGCCAGCAGTGCCATTAAGGAGTCGGATGAGCAGTTCTTC. It codes for CASSAIKESDEQFF.

This sequence joins TRBV5-1 and TRBJ1-4; D remains ambiguous. Germline-derived CDR1 and CDR2 are SGHRS and YFSETQ. The CDR3 totals 14 residues. V was cut by 3 bases and J by 7 bases, with 13 bases left in between. CDR3 DNA: TGCGCCAGCAGCTCCGGGAGGGAGGGTGAAAAACTGTTTTTT. It codes for CASSSGREGEKLFF.

The gene calls are TRBV10-3 and TRBJ2-2, with 14 bases lining up with TRBD2. The germline V gene has CDR1 ENHRY and CDR2 SYGVKD. With 3 bases clipped from V and 1 base from J, the junction kept 7 bases outside the gene matches. The CDR3 extends over 19 amino acids. For the CDR3, the DNA is TGTGCCATCAGTGAAGCGGGACTAGCGGGGGCCCAGAACACCGGGGAGCTGTTTTTT. Protein product: CAISEAGLAGAQNTGELFF.